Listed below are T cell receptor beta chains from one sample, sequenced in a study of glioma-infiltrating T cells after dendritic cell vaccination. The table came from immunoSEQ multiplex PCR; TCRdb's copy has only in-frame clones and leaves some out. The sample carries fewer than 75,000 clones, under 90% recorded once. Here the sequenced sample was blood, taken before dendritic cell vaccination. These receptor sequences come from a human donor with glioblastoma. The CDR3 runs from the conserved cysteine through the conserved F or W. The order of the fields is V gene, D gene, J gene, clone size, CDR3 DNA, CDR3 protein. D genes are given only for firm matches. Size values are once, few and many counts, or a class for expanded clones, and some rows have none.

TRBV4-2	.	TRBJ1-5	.	TGTGCCAGCAGCCAAGGAGGCCACGGGGATCAGCCCCAGCATTTT	CASSQGGHGDQPQHF
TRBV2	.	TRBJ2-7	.	TGTGCCAGCACCATAGCTGACTCCTACGAGCAGTACTTC	CASTIADSYEQYF
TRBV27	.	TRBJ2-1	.	TGTGCCAGCAGTTCCCCACAGCAGGATGAGCAGTTCTTC	CASSSPQQDEQFF
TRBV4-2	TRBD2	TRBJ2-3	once	TGTGCCAGCTCCCTCCTAGCGGGGGGCACAGATACGCAGTATTTT	CASSLLAGGTDTQYF
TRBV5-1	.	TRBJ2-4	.	TGCGCCAGCAGCTTGGAGACAACCAAAAACATTCAGTACTTC	CASSLETTKNIQYF
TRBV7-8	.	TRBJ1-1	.	TGTGCCAGCAGCTTACGTACAGGCACTGAAGCTTTCTTT	CASSLRTGTEAFF
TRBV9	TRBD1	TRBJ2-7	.	TGTGCCAGCAGCGTAGAGACAGGGAGCTACGAGCAGTACTTC	CASSVETGSYEQYF
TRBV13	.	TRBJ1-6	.	TGTGCCAGCAGCTCCACAGGTCTGAGGTCACCCCTCCACTTT	CASSSTGLRSPLHF
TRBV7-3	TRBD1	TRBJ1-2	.	TGTGCCAGCAGCTTAAACCCGACAGGGGCAGAAGGCTACACCTTC	CASSLNPTGAEGYTF
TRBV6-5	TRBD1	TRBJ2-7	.	TGTGCCAGCAGTTACTCGATGGGACAGGGGATCTACGAGCAGTACTTC	CASSYSMGQGIYEQYF
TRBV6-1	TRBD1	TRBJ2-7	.	TGTGCCAGCAGACCCCCGGGACAGGGCTTGAAAGAGCAGTACTTC	CASRPPGQGLKEQYF
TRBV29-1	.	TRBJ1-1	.	TGCAGCGTTGAAGATCTGGGCGTCACCCTGGGCACTGAAGCTTTCTTT	CSVEDLGVTLGTEAFF
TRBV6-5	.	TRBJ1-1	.	TGTGCCAGCAGCTTAAGGACAATCGGCACTGAAGCTTTCTTT	CASSLRTIGTEAFF
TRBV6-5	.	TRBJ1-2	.	TGTGCCAGCAGTGAAGCAGGGGAGGGAGGCTACACCTTC	CASSEAGEGGYTF
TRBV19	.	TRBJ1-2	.	TGTGCCAGTAGTACGTACGACAACTACTATGGCTACACCTTC	CASSTYDNYYGYTF
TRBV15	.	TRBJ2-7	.	TGTGCCACCAGCAGAGATTCGTCGGACGAGCAGTACTTC	CATSRDSSDEQYF
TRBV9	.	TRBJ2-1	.	TGTGCCAGCAGCCTTACCGGGACAAGGGATGAGCAGTTCTTC	CASSLTGTRDEQFF
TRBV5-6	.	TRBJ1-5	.	TGTGCCAGCAGCCCGTCACAGGGTACTCAGCCCCAGCATTTT	CASSPSQGTQPQHF
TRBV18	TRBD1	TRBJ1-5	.	TGTGCCAGCTCACCGACAGGGGGCAGTCAGCCCCAGCATTTT	CASSPTGGSQPQHF
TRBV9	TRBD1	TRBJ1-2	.	TGTGCCAGCAGCGAAACGGACAGGGAGGATGGCTACACCTTC	CASSETDREDGYTF
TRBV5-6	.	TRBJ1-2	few	TGTGCCAGCAGCACACTGGACAGAGCTCAAAACTACACCTTC	CASSTLDRAQNYTF
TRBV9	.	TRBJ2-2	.	TGTGCCAGCAGCGTAGGCGGGGCGGTAGCCGGGGAGCTGTTTTTT	CASSVGGAVAGELFF
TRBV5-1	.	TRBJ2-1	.	TGCGCCAGCAGCCCATATGCGGGGGCTACTTACAATGAGCAGTTCTTC	CASSPYAGATYNEQFF
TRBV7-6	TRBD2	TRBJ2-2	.	TGTGCCAGCAGCCCGTCTAGCGGGGGGGACACCGGGGAGCTGTTTTTT	CASSPSSGGDTGELFF
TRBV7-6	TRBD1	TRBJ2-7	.	TGTGCCAGCAGCAGGACAGGGGGCGACGAGCAGTACTTC	CASSRTGGDEQYF
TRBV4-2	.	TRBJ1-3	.	TGTGCCAGCAGCCAAGATTGGGGGGAATTAGGCACCATATATTTT	CASSQDWGELGTIYF
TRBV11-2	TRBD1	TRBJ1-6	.	TGTGCCAGCAGCCGGACAGGGAGTGGTAATTCACCCCTCCACTTT	CASSRTGSGNSPLHF
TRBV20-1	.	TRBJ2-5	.	TGCAGTGCCAGTCAAGAGACCCAGTACTTC	CSASQETQYF
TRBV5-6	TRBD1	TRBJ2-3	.	TGTGCCAGCAGCAGACGGGACAGGGGGCGCGCAGATACGCAGTATTTT	CASSRRDRGRADTQYF
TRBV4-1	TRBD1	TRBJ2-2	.	TGCGCCAGCAGCCAGGACCCGACAGGGGGCACCGGGGAGCTGTTTTTT	CASSQDPTGGTGELFF
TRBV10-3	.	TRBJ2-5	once	TGTGCCATCAGTGAGTCGGCGGGGCAAGAGACCCAGTACTTC	CAISESAGQETQYF
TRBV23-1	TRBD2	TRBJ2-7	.	TGCGCCAGCAGCCCTAGCGGGGGGCCTCAACCTTATCCCTACGAGCAGTACTTC	CASSPSGGPQPYPYEQYF
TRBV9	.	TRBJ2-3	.	TGTGCCAGCAGCGCAGGGGACAGCACAGATACGCAGTATTTT	CASSAGDSTDTQYF
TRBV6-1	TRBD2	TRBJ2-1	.	TGTGCCAGCAGTGAAGACCGGGGGGGTAACAATGAGCAGTTCTTC	CASSEDRGGNNEQFF
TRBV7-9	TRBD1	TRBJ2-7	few	TGTGCCAGCAGCGTTTCCGGGACAGGGTACCACGAGCAGTACTTC	CASSVSGTGYHEQYF
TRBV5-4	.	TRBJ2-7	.	TGTGCCAGCAGCACTGGGGTGGAGGAAAGCTCCTACGAGCAGTACTTC	CASSTGVEESSYEQYF
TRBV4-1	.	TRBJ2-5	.	TGCGCCAGCAGCCTGACACTTCAAGAGACCCAGTACTTC	CASSLTLQETQYF